The 26 T cell receptor beta chains listed next were all sequenced from one sample in a study of blood T cell repertoires in COVID-19. Some clones are missing from TCRdb's copy, which holds only in-frame ones; the method was immunoSEQ multiplex PCR. The profile shows roughly 120,000 clones, around 82% of them singletons. The source material was peripheral blood. The origin of the receptors is a human donor in a cohort sampled during active COVID-19.

This clone was seen only once. CDR3 residues: CASSFSNTEAFF. The CDR3 nucleotides read TGTGCCAGCAGTTTCTCCAACACTGAAGCTTTCTTT. The V and J genes are TRBV12-3 or TRBV12-4 and TRBJ1-1; no reliable D call. V was cut by 3 bases and J by 2 bases, with 4 bases left in between. The CDR3 is 12 residues long.

J is TRBJ2-3 and V is TRBV4-1; 7 bases are a match to TRBD2. Germline-derived CDR1 and CDR2 are MGHRA and YSYEKL. The CDR3 loop spans 16 amino acids. Germline trimming cut 4 bases from V and 4 bases from J; bases unmatched to any gene: 11. CDR3 bases: TGCGCCAGCAGCCCCTGGGGGGGGGTCGTCGCAGATACGCAGTATTTT. It specifies CASSPWGGVVADTQYF.

The chain employs TRBV15 and TRBJ2-1, with 10 bases fitting TRBD1. The CDR3 is 16 residues long. Trimming took 3 bases from V and 8 from J; bases not matched to a gene: 10. The germline CDR1 and CDR2 sequences are LNHNV and YYDKDF (reference sequence). The CDR3 nucleotides read TGTGCCACCAGCAGTAATCAAGGACAGGGGGGCGATGAGCAGTTCTTC. Translating it yields CATSSNQGQGGDEQFF.

This clone was seen only a few times. The chain couples TRBV7-2 to TRBJ2-2; D is possibly TRBD2 (6 bases). Trimming pared 5 bases from V and 0 bases from J, leaving 13 bases between. Looked up from germline, CDR1 is SGHTA and CDR2 is FQGNSA. The CDR3 contains 16 residues. The CDR3 here is CASSPRTITNTGELFF. CDR3 in DNA: TGTGCCAGCAGCCCCCGGACTATAACGAACACCGGGGAGCTGTTTTTT.

This clone was found once. The chain carries TRBV10-3 and TRBJ2-3; TRBD1 matches 9 bases. The CDR3 is 15 residues long. From germline, CDR1 is ENHRY and CDR2 SYGVKD. V shed 10 bases and J 4 bases; nucleotides not matched to a gene: 12. CDR3 bases: TGTGCCAGCGTCCCGGGACAGGGTAGCGCAGATACGCAGTATTTT. Protein sequence: CASVPGQGSADTQYF.

This chain connects TRBV10-3 to TRBJ2-3; 7 positions agree with TRBD1. Trimming removed 3 bases from V and 6 bases from J; junction bases left unmatched: 6. The CDR3 sequence is 14 residues long. In germline, CDR1 is ENHRY, CDR2 SYGVKD. In DNA form, the CDR3 reads TGTGCCATCAGTGAAAGGGGGCTATATGATACGCAGTATTTT. It yields the protein CAISERGLYDTQYF.

V is TRBV14 and J is TRBJ2-5, with TRBD1 identical over 9 bases. Germline lookup yields CDR1 SGHDN and CDR2 FVKESK. There are 16 residues in the CDR3. Trimming at V came to 2 bases and at J to 1 base, leaving 5 bases not matched to a gene. The CDR3 DNA follows: TGTGCCAGCAGCCAACTACTGACAGGGGGCCAAGAGACCCAGTACTTC. It codes for CASSQLLTGGQETQYF.

This chain links TRBV4-2 with TRBJ2-5, with 7 positions matching TRBD2. The CDR3 covers 13 residues. Germline values: CDR1 LGHNA, CDR2 YNFKEQ. Losses at the gene ends were 1 base for V and 5 bases for J; bases not matched to a gene: 1. The CDR3 DNA follows: TGTGCCAGCAGCCAAGGGGAGGGGGAGACCCAGTACTTC. It encodes CASSQGEGETQYF.

The gene calls are TRBV15 and TRBJ2-1, with 10 bases fitting TRBD1. Trimming took 6 bases from V and 2 from J; bases not matched to a gene: 10. The CDR3 contains 17 residues. From germline, CDR1 is LNHNV and CDR2 YYDKDF (reference sequence). CDR3 DNA: TGTGCCACCAGAGAGGCTCCGGGACAGGGGACCTACAATGAGCAGTTCTTC. Translation gives CATREAPGQGTYNEQFF. Looking up the rest from reference TRBV15 and TRBJ2-1 gives the full variable domain: DAMVIQNPRYQVTQFGKPVTLSCSQTLNHNVMYWYQQKSSQAPKLLFHYYDKDFNNEADTPDNFQSRRPNTSFCFLDIRSPGLGDTAMYLCATREAPGQGTYNEQFFGPGTRLTVL.

The chain joins TRBV6-5 to TRBJ1-1; 9 bases are shared with TRBD1. CDR3 length: 14 amino acids. CDR1 is MNHEY, CDR2 SVGAGI, per germline. Losses at the gene ends were 7 bases for V and 1 base for J; bases not matched to a gene: 4. The CDR3 sequence: CASMGQGENTEAFF. In nucleotides, the CDR3 is TGTGCCAGCATGGGACAGGGTGAGAACACTGAAGCTTTCTTT.

The gene calls are TRBV7-9 and TRBJ1-4; a weak D match, TRBD1 (6 bases). Germline V gene lookup returns CDR1 SEHNR and CDR2 FQNEAQ (reference sequence). There are 15 residues in the CDR3. V was pared by 5 bases and J by 1 base, with 11 bases between. CDR3 in DNA: TGTGCCAGCAGCACAGGGATGGGAACTAATGAAAAACTGTTTTTT. Its translation: CASSTGMGTNEKLFF.

This clone was counted only a few times. This chain uses TRBV6-2 or TRBV6-3 with TRBJ1-2, with D unresolved. CDR3 length: 15 amino acids. Germline V lookup: CDR1 MNHEY, CDR2 SVGEGT. With 4 bases removed from V and 8 bases from J, the gap between germline ends came to 20 bases. The DNA of the CDR3 is TGTGCCAGCAGTTCAACCAGGAGGTCTCCAGAGGGCTACACCTTC. Residues: CASSSTRRSPEGYTF.

The rearrangement joins TRBV3-1 (or the pseudogene TRBV3-2) to TRBJ2-3; D is undetermined. The CDR3 runs 14 residues. Germline CDR1 LGHDT, CDR2 YNNKEL (reference sequence). Trimming cost V 4 bases and J 0 bases, with 8 bases left between them. In DNA, the CDR3 is TGTGCCAGCAGCCCGGCGGTGAGCACAGATACGCAGTATTTT. It yields the protein CASSPAVSTDTQYF.

The rearrangement uses TRBV19 and TRBJ1-3; TRBD1 matches 9 bases. Trimming removed 7 bases from V and 1 base from J; junction bases left unmatched: 11. The CDR3 loop spans 17 amino acids. CDR1 LNHDA and CDR2 SQIVND come from the germline V gene (reference sequence). CDR3 coding DNA: TGTGCCAGTACCCTGACAGGGGGGATTGCTTCTGGAAACACCATATATTTT. Translating it yields CASTLTGGIASGNTIYF.

J is TRBJ1-6 and V is TRBV6-5; 8 bases map to TRBD1. V lost 7 bases, J lost 9 bases, and 11 bases stayed unmatched. CDR3 size: 15 residues. The germline gives CDR1 MNHEY, CDR2 SVGAGI. In DNA, the CDR3 is TGTGCCAGCATTTCAGGAGGACAGGGAGGTTCACCCCTCCACTTT. Translating gives CASISGGQGGSPLHF.

The genes are TRBV28 and TRBJ2-1; TRBD2 agrees at 16 bases. With 6 bases clipped from V and 15 bases from J, the junction kept 11 bases outside the gene matches. Germline V lookup: CDR1 MDHEN, CDR2 SYDVKM. The CDR3 consists of 15 residues. The CDR3 DNA sequence: TGTGCCAGCAGAAGAGCCGGGACTAGCGGGGGGGCGATGTTCTTC. As protein: CASRRAGTSGGAMFF.

This rearrangement joins TRBV28 to TRBJ1-1; 7 positions agree with TRBD1. The CDR3 has 15 residues. Trimming took 4 bases from V and 5 from J; bases not matched to a gene: 10. Per the germline V gene, CDR1 is MDHEN and CDR2 is SYDVKM. In DNA, the CDR3 is TGTGCCAGCAGTTCTCCCCCGGCAGGGGGGACTGAAGCTTTCTTT. Translated: CASSSPPAGGTEAFF.

The rearrangement joins TRBV5-6 to TRBJ1-6; 9 nucleotides agree with TRBD1. The CDR3 loop spans 16 amino acids. With V trimmed by 4 bases and J by 5 bases, 7 bases remained unmatched. Germline assignment: CDR1 SGHDT and CDR2 YYEEEE. The CDR3: CASSPPGQGNNSPLHF. The CDR3 DNA reads as TGTGCCAGCAGCCCCCCCGGACAGGGGAATAATTCACCCCTCCACTTT. The full variable domain, completed using reference TRBV5-6 and TRBJ1-6, is DAGVTQSPTHLIKTRGQQVTLRCSPKSGHDTVSWYQQALGQGPQFIFQYYEEEERQRGNFPDRFSGHQFPNYSSELNVNALLLGDSALYLCASSPPGQGNNSPLHFGNGTRLTVT.

The gene calls are TRBV7-2 and TRBJ1-5; no clear D gene. From germline, CDR1 is SGHTA and CDR2 FQGNSA. The CDR3 spans 11 residues. V lost 8 bases and J 7 bases, leaving 9 bases between the germline ends. The CDR3 loop is CASGTRQPQHF. The CDR3 region has the DNA TGTGCCAGCGGTACCAGGCAGCCCCAGCATTTT.

The chain joins TRBV9 to TRBJ2-3, with TRBD2 as a possible D gene (6 bases). With 4 bases removed from V and 1 base from J, the gap between germline ends came to 16 bases. The germline V gene has CDR1 SGDLS and CDR2 YYNGEE. The CDR3 has 16 amino acids. CDR3 sequence (DNA): TGTGCCAGCAGCTCCCTTGGAGGGGCAGGCACAGATACGCAGTATTTT. This translates into CASSSLGGAGTDTQYF.

The chain combines TRBV25-1 with TRBJ2-3, with D possibly being TRBD1 (6 bases). Trimming took 2 bases from V and 6 from J, leaving 9 bases between them. From germline, CDR1 is MGHDK and CDR2 SYGVNS. The CDR3 is made up of 13 amino acids. The CDR3 spells CASSETGMDTQYF. The CDR3 coding sequence is TGTGCCAGCAGTGAAACAGGGATGGATACGCAGTATTTT.

The CDR3 DNA reads TGTGCCAGCAGCCCTCAGGCTGGTTCACCCCTCCACTTT. Its protein is CASSPQAGSPLHF. The chain links TRBV3-1 (or the pseudogene TRBV3-2) to TRBJ1-6; no clear D gene. Germline CDR1 reads LGHDT; CDR2 reads YNNKEL (reference sequence). Trimming stripped 4 bases from V and 9 bases from J, with 10 bases between. The CDR3 covers 13 residues.

This clone was counted a few times. The gene calls are TRBV2 and TRBJ1-5, with TRBD1 matching over 8 bases. CDR3 length: 13 amino acids. Losses at the gene ends were 5 bases for V and 6 bases for J; bases not matched to a gene: 3. Germline-derived CDR1 and CDR2 are SNHLY and FYNNEI. In nucleotides, the CDR3 is TGTGCCAGCAGTTCAACAGGGGGTCAGCCCCAGCATTTT. It translates to CASSSTGGQPQHF.

The chain recombines TRBV7-6 with TRBJ2-5; D remains unclear. The CDR3 totals 15 residues. Trimming shortened V by 5 bases and J by 1 base, and 14 bases separated the two germline ends. The germline V gene has CDR1 SGHVS and CDR2 FNYEAQ. CDR3 protein: CASSPYLGPQETQYF. In DNA, the CDR3 is TGTGCCAGCAGCCCGTATTTGGGCCCCCAAGAGACCCAGTACTTC.

The chain combines TRBV28 with TRBJ2-7; TRBD1 is a possible D gene (6 bases). The CDR3 runs to 13 residues. V was trimmed by 5 bases and J by 3 bases, leaving 11 bases between them. In germline, CDR1 is MDHEN, CDR2 SYDVKM. This CDR3 is CASSPGESYEQYF. Here the CDR3 DNA reads TGTGCCAGCAGTCCAGGGGAGAGCTACGAGCAGTACTTC.

The chain is built from TRBV6-2 or TRBV6-3 and TRBJ2-7; TRBD1 is a possible D gene (6 bases). The germline V gene has CDR1 MNHEY and CDR2 SVGEGT. The CDR3 has 12 amino acids. V lost 5 bases and J 4 bases, leaving 9 bases between the germline ends. The CDR3 is CASSRRGYEQYF. The DNA of the CDR3 is TGTGCCAGCAGTCGCAGGGGATACGAGCAGTACTTC.